This passage covers 30 T cell receptor beta chains from one sample sequenced in a study of T cell changes during pregnancy in multiple sclerosis. Sequenced by immunoSEQ multiplex PCR; TCRdb stores in-frame clones only, minus some. The sample contains tens of thousands of clones, 85% to 95% of which appear only once. The sample consisted of peripheral blood, taken in the second trimester of pregnancy. Receptors originate from a female donor in good health, enrolled as a control in a pregnancy study.

The chain recombines TRBV10-3 with TRBJ2-1; 10 positions agree with TRBD2. Germline CDR1 is ENHRY and CDR2 is SYGVKD. This CDR3 region has 16 residues. The CDR3 is CAALGLAGDRENEQFF. The CDR3 DNA is TGTGCAGCCTTGGGCCTAGCGGGAGACCGGGAGAATGAGCAGTTCTTC.

The chain couples TRBV19 to TRBJ2-1; 9 bases are a match to TRBD1. The length of the CDR3 is 15 residues. Trimming cost V 5 bases and J 1 base; bases outside gene matches: 3. CDR1 LNHDA and CDR2 SQIVND come from the germline V gene (reference sequence). The CDR3 nucleotides are TGTGCCAGTAGTCGGACAGGGGAATCCTACAATGAGCAGTTCTTC. Amino acid sequence: CASSRTGESYNEQFF.

The V gene is TRBV2, the J gene TRBJ2-1; D is possibly TRBD2 (6 bases). The germline V gene has CDR1 SNHLY and CDR2 FYNNEI. V was clipped by 6 bases and J by 3 bases, with 15 bases between them. The CDR3 has 15 amino acids. The CDR3 is CASRETSFLYNEQFF. In nucleotides, the CDR3 is TGTGCCAGCAGAGAAACTAGCTTCCTCTACAATGAGCAGTTCTTC.

V gene TRBV5-4 combines with J gene TRBJ2-7; 10 bases are shared with TRBD2. V was clipped by 4 bases and J by 2 bases; unmatched bases: 6. Germline V CDR1 and CDR2: SGHNT, YYREEE (reference sequence). The CDR3 contains 15 residues. The chain's CDR3 is CASSNPLAGAYEQYF. The CDR3 nucleotides are TGTGCCAGCAGCAACCCCCTAGCGGGGGCCTACGAGCAGTACTTC.

This chain joins TRBV7-9 and TRBJ2-4; no definite D call. Germline V gives CDR1 SEHNR, CDR2 FQNEAQ (reference sequence). CDR3 length: 14 amino acids. Trimming removed 1 base at V and 8 bases at J, with 12 bases between. CDR3: CASSLGPTGDIQYF. The CDR3 bases are TGTGCCAGCAGCTTAGGTCCAACCGGAGACATTCAGTACTTC.

V gene TRBV5-6 combines with J gene TRBJ1-3, with no clear D. There are 15 residues in the CDR3. Trimming took off 1 base at V and 4 bases at J, with 12 bases between the two ends. From germline, CDR1 is SGHDT and CDR2 YYEEEE. CDR3 residues: CASSLRGSRGNTIYF. The DNA for the CDR3 is TGTGCCAGCAGCTTGAGAGGTTCTCGGGGAAACACCATATATTTT.

The V gene is TRBV27, the J gene TRBJ2-1; D is possibly TRBD1 (6 bases). This CDR3 spans 17 amino acids. Trimming took off 2 bases at V and 6 bases at J, with 20 bases between the two ends. CDR1 is MNHEY and CDR2 is SMNVEV in the germline V gene (reference sequence). CDR3 nucleotide sequence: TGTGCCAGCAGTTTAAGAGTCCCCAGGGGCGCCCCCAATGAGCAGTTCTTC. Translated, it gives CASSLRVPRGAPNEQFF.

This clone was found a few times. The chain joins TRBV27 to TRBJ2-5; TRBD2 matches at 8 bases. The CDR3 length is 14 residues. V shed 10 bases and J 2 bases; nucleotides not matched to a gene: 9. In germline, CDR1 is MNHEY, CDR2 SMNVEV (reference sequence). In DNA, the CDR3 is TGTGCCACCCCAGCGGGAGCGGGGCAAGAGACCCAGTACTTC. Translation: CATPAGAGQETQYF.

The chain is built from TRBV6-6 and TRBJ2-7; D is ambiguous. Germline V gene lookup returns CDR1 MNHNY and CDR2 SVGAGI (reference sequence). This CDR3 contains 13 residues. Trimming pared 2 bases from V and 3 bases from J, leaving 8 bases between. CDR3 nucleotide sequence: TGTGCCAGCAGTTACACCAGAAGCTACGAGCAGTACTTC. Its translation: CASSYTRSYEQYF.

The chain combines TRBV18 with TRBJ2-1, with unresolved D. Trimming stripped 4 bases from V and 5 bases from J, with 6 bases between. There are 12 residues in the CDR3. Germline CDR1 reads KGHSH; CDR2 reads LQKENI. The CDR3 reads CASSQYNNEQFF. The CDR3, as DNA: TGTGCCAGCTCACAATACAACAATGAGCAGTTCTTC. Combining the CDR3 with reference TRBV18 and TRBJ2-1 gives the whole variable domain NAGVMQNPRHLVRRRGQEARLRCSPMKGHSHVYWYRQLPEEGLKFMVYLQKENIIDESGMPKERFSAEFPKEGPSILRIQQVVRGDSAAYFCASSQYNNEQFFGPGTRLTVL.

The J gene is TRBJ2-5, the V gene TRBV6-1; possible D gene TRBD2, 5 bases. V was shortened by 2 bases and J by 11 bases, with 15 bases between the two germline ends. Per germline, CDR1 MNHNS and CDR2 SASEGT. The CDR3 spans 13 residues. CDR3 sequence: CASSESRVREQYF. In DNA, the CDR3 is TGTGCCAGCAGTGAATCTCGGGTTAGGGAGCAGTACTTC.

This clone was detected a few times. V is TRBV28 and J is TRBJ1-2, with 10 positions matching TRBD1. V lost 8 bases to trimming and J lost 8 bases; unmatched junction nucleotides: 11. Germline V CDR1 and CDR2: MDHEN, SYDVKM. The CDR3 has 14 amino acids. In DNA form, the CDR3 reads TGTGCCAGCGGAACGGACAGGGGGACAGGCGGCTACACCTTC. Its translation: CASGTDRGTGGYTF.

CDR3 in amino acids: CASSLGAGTGSSYF. The DNA of the CDR3 is TGCGCCAGCAGCTTGGGGGCCGGGACAGGGAGTTCTTACTTC. The rearrangement joins TRBV5-1 to TRBJ2-7, with 9 bases aligning to TRBD1. Germline V CDR1 and CDR2: SGHRS, YFSETQ. V lost 0 bases and J lost 13; bases outside the gene matches: 11. The CDR3 is 14 amino acids.

The J gene is TRBJ1-1, the V gene TRBV6-1; no clear D gene. Trimming left V 6 bases short and J 0 bases short, with 8 bases between. Looked up from germline, CDR1 is MNHNS and CDR2 is SASEGT. The CDR3 length is 13 residues. The CDR3 protein is CASREGVNTEAFF. Here the CDR3 DNA reads TGTGCCAGCAGGGAGGGAGTGAACACTGAAGCTTTCTTT.

The chain links TRBV7-2 to TRBJ2-7, with 8 nucleotides matching TRBD2. The CDR3 length is 16 residues. J gave up 3 bases and V 5 bases, and 12 bases lay outside the gene matches. Germline CDR1 is SGHTA and CDR2 is FQGNSA. The CDR3 spells CASSQYTGTRVYEQYF. CDR3 bases: TGTGCCAGCAGCCAATATACCGGGACTAGAGTCTACGAGCAGTACTTC.

The chain is built from TRBV5-1 and TRBJ2-5; D uncertain. The end of the DNA is better explained by TRBJ2-7, so the J call may be wrong. Germline V gene sequence: CDR1 SGHRS, CDR2 YFSETQ. The CDR3 loop spans 15 amino acids. CDR3 nucleotides: TGCGCCAGCAGCTTGGGACTCCCGAGCTCCTACGAGCAGTACTTC. It translates to CASSLGLPSSYEQYF.

The rearrangement joins TRBV28 to TRBJ1-3; TRBD1 matches at 9 bases. Trimming at V came to 2 bases and at J to 3 bases, leaving 8 bases not matched to a gene. Germline V gives CDR1 MDHEN, CDR2 SYDVKM. The CDR3 totals 17 residues. CDR3 DNA sequence: TGTGCCAGCAGTTTACCCCTACAGGGGGCGGGTGGAAACACCATATATTTT. Amino acid sequence: CASSLPLQGAGGNTIYF.

This rearrangement joins TRBV6-1 to TRBJ2-1; a possible D gene is TRBD1 (5 bases). The germline CDR1 and CDR2 sequences are MNHNS and SASEGT. V was trimmed by 0 bases and J by 0 bases, leaving 12 bases between them. The CDR3 is 17 residues long. CDR3 DNA: TGTGCCAGCAGTGAAGCCCTAGGGGTAAGCTCCTACAATGAGCAGTTCTTC. It specifies CASSEALGVSSYNEQFF.

This chain connects TRBV10-3 to TRBJ2-2, with 7 bases aligning to TRBD2. The germline V gene encodes CDR1 ENHRY and CDR2 SYGVKD. The CDR3 loop spans 16 amino acids. V lost 3 bases, J lost 3 bases, and 7 bases stayed unmatched. CDR3 in amino acids: CAISEGASGYTGELFF. As DNA, the CDR3 is TGTGCCATCAGTGAAGGGGCTAGCGGTTACACCGGGGAGCTGTTTTTT.

This rearrangement joins TRBV5-1 to TRBJ2-5, with 8 bases that match TRBD2. Germline loops: CDR1 SGHRS, CDR2 YFSETQ. V gave up 3 bases and J gave up 9 bases; unmatched junction bases: 7. The CDR3 is 13 residues long. The CDR3: CASSWVERGSQYF. DNA of the CDR3: TGCGCCAGCAGCTGGGTAGAGCGGGGGTCCCAGTACTTC.

V and J are TRBV16 and TRBJ2-4, with 9 bases lining up with TRBD2. Germline V CDR1 and CDR2: KGHSY, FQNENV. J gave up 2 bases and V 4 bases, and 6 bases lay outside the gene matches. This CDR3 is built from 16 residues. CDR3 DNA sequence: TGTGCCAGCAGCCCGCTAGCGGGATCCCCCAAAAACATTCAGTACTTC. Translating it yields CASSPLAGSPKNIQYF.

The chain carries TRBV4-2 and TRBJ2-3; weak D call: TRBD2 (5 bases). Looked up from germline, CDR1 is LGHNA and CDR2 is YNFKEQ. V lost 4 bases and J 8 bases, leaving 22 bases between the germline ends. This CDR3 region has 16 residues. CDR3 loop: CASSPGWSSGQVTQYF. The CDR3 DNA reads as TGTGCCAGCAGCCCCGGATGGAGCAGCGGCCAGGTTACGCAGTATTTT.

The chain carries TRBV19 and TRBJ2-3; 10 nucleotides line up with TRBD1. The CDR3 is 16 residues long. Germline V gives CDR1 LNHDA, CDR2 SQIVND (reference sequence). J gave up 2 bases and V 3 bases, and 5 bases lay outside the gene matches. CDR3 protein: CASSIRTGGFTDTQYF. The DNA for the CDR3 is TGTGCCAGTAGTATCAGGACAGGGGGTTTCACAGATACGCAGTATTTT.

The chain carries TRBV27 and TRBJ2-2; 10 bases match TRBD1. Trimming removed 1 base from V and 6 bases from J; junction bases left unmatched: 5. CDR1 is MNHEY, CDR2 SMNVEV, per germline (reference sequence). This CDR3 region has 16 residues. The CDR3 loop is CASSLYGQGGSGELFF. The CDR3 coding sequence is TGTGCCAGCAGTTTATACGGACAGGGGGGTTCCGGGGAGCTGTTTTTT.

The V call is TRBV21-1, the J call TRBJ1-5; TRBD1 is the table's D call, not checked against the DNA. TRBV21-1 is assigned pseudogene status. The CDR3 runs to 21 residues. CDR3 sequence reads: CASSKVRMGQGIFLSNQPQHF. CDR3 in DNA: TGTGCCAGCAGCAAAGTCCGGATGGGACAGGGAATTTTTTTGAGCAATCAGCCCCAGCATTTT.

This rearrangement joins TRBV2 to TRBJ2-1; TRBD2 might be the D (5 bases). The CDR3 totals 14 residues. The V end was cut by 7 bases, the J end by 0 bases, with 10 bases between. Germline V gene sequence: CDR1 SNHLY, CDR2 FYNNEI. The CDR3 nucleotides are TGTGCCAGCAAGGATGGGAGCTCCTACAATGAGCAGTTCTTC. Amino acids: CASKDGSSYNEQFF.

This clone was found once. The chain couples TRBV6-4 to TRBJ1-5; 9 bases agree with TRBD1. The germline CDR1 and CDR2 sequences are MRHNA and SNTAGT. The CDR3 extends over 18 amino acids. Germline trimming cut 7 bases from V and 2 bases from J; bases unmatched to any gene: 15. The DNA for the CDR3 is TGTGCCAGCATCCGAACCGGGACAGGGTGTCTTGGCAATCAGCCCCAGCATTTT. Its translation: CASIRTGTGCLGNQPQHF.

The rearrangement joins TRBV27 to TRBJ2-3; the match to TRBD1 covers 10 bases. The CDR3 totals 17 residues. Germline assignment: CDR1 MNHEY and CDR2 SMNVEV (reference sequence). The J segment lost 2 bases and the V segment lost 7 bases, leaving 12 bases of the junction unmatched. CDR3 coding DNA: TGTGCCAGCACTGCTTCGGGACAGGGGAGATTCACAGATACGCAGTATTTT. It translates to CASTASGQGRFTDTQYF.

The gene calls are TRBV27 and TRBJ2-7; D may be TRBD2 (5 bases). Trimming removed 3 bases from V and 7 bases from J, with 19 bases in between. The CDR3 totals 15 residues. The germline CDR1 and CDR2 sequences are MNHEY and SMNVEV (reference sequence). Here the CDR3 DNA reads TGTGCCAGCAGTTTGCTAGCCCACCCAGGCAGGGAGCAGTACTTC. Amino acid sequence: CASSLLAHPGREQYF.

This clone came up a few times. The V call is TRBV9, the J call TRBJ1-1; the match to TRBD1 covers 7 bases. Germline CDR1 is SGDLS and CDR2 is YYNGEE. V lost 0 bases to trimming and J lost 7 bases; unmatched junction nucleotides: 6. The CDR3 is 14 residues long. This CDR3 is CASSVVTTGIEAFF. The CDR3 bases are TGTGCCAGCAGCGTAGTGACGACAGGGATTGAAGCTTTCTTT.